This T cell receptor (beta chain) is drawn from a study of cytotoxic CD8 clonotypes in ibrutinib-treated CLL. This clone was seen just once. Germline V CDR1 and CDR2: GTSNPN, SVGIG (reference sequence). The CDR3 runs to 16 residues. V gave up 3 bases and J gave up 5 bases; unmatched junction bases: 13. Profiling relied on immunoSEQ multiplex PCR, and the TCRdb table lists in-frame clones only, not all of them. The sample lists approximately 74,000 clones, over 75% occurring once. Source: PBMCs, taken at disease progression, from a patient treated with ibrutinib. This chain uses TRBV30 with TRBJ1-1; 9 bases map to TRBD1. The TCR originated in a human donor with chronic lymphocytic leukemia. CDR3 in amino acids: CAWRKGTGMAGTEAFF. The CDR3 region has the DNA TGTGCCTGGAGGAAAGGGACAGGGATGGCCGGTACTGAAGCTTTCTTT.